Following are 22 T cell receptor beta chains from one sample sequenced in a study of CD8 T cells in Susac syndrome. Roughly 0.45 to 1 ug RNA was reverse transcribed with random hexamers. Using its own MiXCR run on the immunoSEQ multiplex PCR reads, TCRdb lists one record per CDR3 protein. This table has about 280,000 distinct CDR3 sequences, around 83% appearing once. Sequencing used CD8+ T cells from PBMCs. The receptor set was obtained from a human donor with multiple sclerosis.

The rearrangement links TRBV27 to TRBJ1-1; a possible D gene is TRBD1 (5 bases). CDR1 and CDR2 (germline): MNHEY, SMNVEV (reference sequence). V lost 6 bases to trimming and J lost 4 bases, with 9 bases between them. The CDR3 length is 12 residues. The CDR3 region has the DNA TGTGCCAGCAGAACCGGGGCCACTGAAGCTTTCTTT. Protein product: CASRTGATEAFF.

The gene calls are TRBV6-2 or TRBV6-3 and TRBJ1-2, with D maybe TRBD1 (6 bases). In germline, CDR1 is MNHEY, CDR2 SVGEGT. CDR3 size: 14 residues. V was trimmed by 4 bases and J by 4 bases, leaving 13 bases between them. CDR3 residues: CASSLNRVAYGYTF. In nucleotides, the CDR3 is TGTGCCAGCAGTTTAAACAGGGTGGCCTATGGCTACACCTTC.

This clonotype was seen a handful of times. The chain employs TRBV5-5 and TRBJ2-2; 10 nucleotides line up with TRBD1. The ends lost 4 bases at V and 2 bases at J; junction bases unmatched: 5. CDR1 and CDR2 (germline): SGHKS, YYEKEE (reference sequence). There are 16 residues in the CDR3. CDR3 amino acids: CASSPWDRGNTGELFF. The CDR3 nucleotides read TGTGCCAGCAGCCCCTGGGACAGGGGAAACACCGGGGAGCTGTTTTTT.

J is TRBJ2-3 and V is TRBV6-1; no firm D call. The CDR3 runs to 19 residues. Germline V lookup: CDR1 MNHNS, CDR2 SASEGT. V was pared by 6 bases and J by 0 bases, with 25 bases between. CDR3 amino acids: CASRATTNPIPLSTDTQYF. The CDR3 nucleotides read TGTGCCAGCAGGGCCACGACAAACCCTATACCCCTCAGCACAGATACGCAGTATTTT.

The chain carries TRBV10-3 and TRBJ1-6, with a possible D match to TRBD1 (5 bases). The germline V and J ends were trimmed by 8 bases and 3 bases, with 11 bases remaining between them. Germline values: CDR1 ENHRY, CDR2 SYGVKD. The CDR3 loop spans 14 amino acids. The DNA of the CDR3 is TGTGCCATCGGTTGGGGGGACTATAATTCACCCCTCCACTTT. It encodes CAIGWGDYNSPLHF.

The chain is built from TRBV28 and TRBJ1-1, with D uncertain. The V gene lost 0 bases and the J gene lost 9 bases, with 5 bases spanning the gap. This CDR3 region has 11 residues. Germline CDR1 and CDR2: MDHEN and SYDVKM. This chain's CDR3 is CASSLWAKAFF. In nucleotides, the CDR3 is TGTGCCAGCAGTTTATGGGCAAAAGCTTTCTTT.

The V gene is TRBV7-3, the J gene TRBJ2-3, with 7 bases identical to TRBD2. V was clipped by 3 bases and J by 2 bases; unmatched bases: 5. Germline CDR1 reads SGHTA; CDR2 reads FQGTGA. This CDR3 comprises 15 residues. This chain's CDR3 is CASSFGGSITDTQYF. In DNA, the CDR3 is TGTGCCAGCAGCTTTGGCGGGAGTATCACAGATACGCAGTATTTT.

This clonotype has just a few counts. The chain couples TRBV6-1 to TRBJ2-7; D unresolved. The V end was cut by 5 bases, the J end by 0 bases, with 17 bases between. Per the germline V gene, CDR1 is MNHNS and CDR2 is SASEGT. This CDR3 region has 16 residues. The CDR3 loop is CASSPFLTLSSYEQYF. For the CDR3, the DNA is TGTGCCAGCAGTCCCTTCCTTACTCTCAGCTCCTACGAGCAGTACTTC.

This chain uses TRBV27 with TRBJ1-6; D might be TRBD1 (6 bases). The CDR3 totals 15 residues. Per the germline V gene, CDR1 is MNHEY and CDR2 is SMNVEV (reference sequence). Trimming took off 0 bases at V and 7 bases at J, with 10 bases between the two ends. The CDR3 sequence is CASSLSNRENSPLHF. Written as DNA, the CDR3 is TGTGCCAGCAGTTTATCGAACAGGGAGAATTCACCCCTCCACTTT.

The table lists this clonotype with a few counts. This chain uses TRBV19 with TRBJ2-7; TRBD1 matches at 11 bases. The germline V gene has CDR1 LNHDA and CDR2 SQIVND (reference sequence). The CDR3 totals 14 residues. V gave up 4 bases and J gave up 4 bases; unmatched junction bases: 3. CDR3: CASSTGTGGYEQYF. CDR3 coding DNA: TGTGCCAGTAGTACCGGGACAGGGGGTTACGAGCAGTACTTC.

The CDR3 coding sequence is TGTGCCAGCAGCACCCCCCCTACGGGACCTGAAGCCTACGAGCAGTACTTC. Residues: CASSTPPTGPEAYEQYF. V and J are TRBV7-9 and TRBJ2-7, with D perhaps being TRBD1 or TRBD2 (5 bases each). Germline assignment: CDR1 SEHNR and CDR2 FQNEAQ (reference sequence). The CDR3 spans 17 residues. With 5 bases removed from V and 2 bases from J, the gap between germline ends came to 22 bases.

The chain joins TRBV5-1 to TRBJ2-7; TRBD1 aligns across 8 bases. CDR3 length: 14 residues. Germline loops: CDR1 SGHRS, CDR2 YFSETQ. The J segment lost 6 bases and the V segment lost 0 bases, leaving 5 bases of the junction unmatched. In DNA form, the CDR3 reads TGCGCCAGCAGCTTGGGACAGGGGTTTGCCGAGCAGTACTTC. Its protein is CASSLGQGFAEQYF. The full variable domain, in which reference TRBV5-1 and TRBJ2-7 provide the parts outside the CDR3, is KAGVTQTPRYLIKTRGQQVTLSCSPISGHRSVSWYQQTPGQGLQFLFEYFSETQRNKGNFPGRFSGRQFSNSRSEMNVSTLELGDSALYLCASSLGQGFAEQYFGPGTRLTVT.

This chain joins TRBV11-1 and TRBJ1-5; 9 bases agree with TRBD1. CDR1 is SGHAT and CDR2 is FQDESV in the germline V gene (reference sequence). V lost 5 bases and J lost 0; bases outside the gene matches: 17. The CDR3 is made up of 20 amino acids. CDR3 DNA sequence: TGTGCCAGCAGCACAGGGGGCGAGGACATCTGGCTCCTTAGCAATCAGCCCCAGCATTTT. Translation gives CASSTGGEDIWLLSNQPQHF. The full variable domain, rest sourced from reference TRBV11-1 and TRBJ1-5, is EAEVAQSPRYKITEKSQAVAFWCDPISGHATLYWYRQILGQGPELLVQFQDESVVDDSQLPKDRFSAERLKGVDSTLKIQPAELGDSAMYLCASSTGGEDIWLLSNQPQHFGDGTRLSIL.

This chain connects TRBV11-2 to TRBJ2-5; 13 nucleotides match TRBD2. CDR1 and CDR2 from the germline V gene are SGHAT and FQNNGV. The CDR3 extends over 16 amino acids. The J segment lost 5 bases and the V segment lost 5 bases, leaving 8 bases of the junction unmatched. CDR3 sequence (DNA): TGTGCCAGCAGCCGGACTAGCGGGAGTACCGGGGAGACCCAGTACTTC. Encoded protein: CASSRTSGSTGETQYF.

Notes on this clonotype: At one end the junction does not follow the germline gene, possibly because of a read error. This chain uses TRBV7-3 with TRBJ2-1; D is uncertain. Germline CDR1 reads SGHTA; CDR2 reads FQGTGA. The CDR3 totals 12 residues. CDR3 DNA sequence: TGTGCCAGCAACTTAACCCTGGGTGAGCAGTTCTTC. Translation: CASNLTLGEQFF.

The chain uses TRBV27 and TRBJ1-1; no clear D gene. From germline, CDR1 is MNHEY and CDR2 SMNVEV (reference sequence). Trimming took off 5 bases at V and 2 bases at J, with 12 bases between the two ends. The CDR3 totals 14 residues. The CDR3 loop reads CASSNVGFNTEAFF. CDR3 nucleotides: TGTGCCAGCAGTAACGTCGGATTTAACACTGAAGCTTTCTTT.

J is TRBJ2-2 and V is TRBV27; D remains ambiguous. Trimming left V 3 bases short and J 0 bases short, with 8 bases between. The CDR3 contains 15 residues. Germline V gene sequence: CDR1 MNHEY, CDR2 SMNVEV (reference sequence). CDR3 sequence (DNA): TGTGCCAGCAGTTTTCTTCCAGCGAACACCGGGGAGCTGTTTTTT. Translated: CASSFLPANTGELFF.

The chain is built from TRBV12-3 or TRBV12-4 and TRBJ2-1, with a possible D match to TRBD2 (5 bases). The CDR3 runs 13 residues. V was shortened by 6 bases and J by 9 bases, with 15 bases between the two germline ends. DNA for the CDR3: TGTGCCAGCAGCCCGGGCGGCGGGCCTGAGCAGTTCTTC. Its translation: CASSPGGGPEQFF.

The chain links TRBV11-2 to TRBJ2-3; 10 bases are a match to TRBD2. From germline, CDR1 is SGHAT and CDR2 FQNNGV. J lost 2 bases, V lost 9 bases, and 8 bases had no gene match. The CDR3 loop spans 15 amino acids. CDR3 coding DNA: TGTGCCAGTGTCTCCGGGACTAGCGTCACAGATACGCAGTATTTT. Translation: CASVSGTSVTDTQYF. Based on the CDR3 plus reference TRBV11-2 and TRBJ2-3, the full variable domain is EAGVAQSPRYKIIEKRQSVAFWCNPISGHATLYWYQQILGQGPKLLIQFQNNGVVDDSQLPKDRFSAERLKGVDSTLKIQPAKLEDSAVYLCASVSGTSVTDTQYFGPGTRLTVL.

The V call is TRBV27, the J call TRBJ2-7; the D is unclear. V shed 7 bases and J shed 4 bases, with 11 bases lying between them. CDR3 length: 12 amino acids. Germline V gene lookup returns CDR1 MNHEY and CDR2 SMNVEV (reference sequence). The CDR3 is CASIGSGYEQYF. The CDR3 DNA follows: TGTGCCAGCATTGGTTCCGGATACGAGCAGTACTTC.

The rearrangement links TRBV12-3 or TRBV12-4 to TRBJ2-1, with 12 bases lining up with TRBD2. V dropped 3 bases and J dropped 4; count of bases not matched to a gene: 28. This CDR3 comprises 24 residues. CDR3 amino acids: CASSFLTDPRTGTSGFYPYNEQFF. DNA for the CDR3: TGTGCCAGCAGTTTTCTGACAGATCCCCGAACCGGGACTAGCGGGTTTTACCCTTACAATGAGCAGTTCTTC.

V and J are TRBV6-6 and TRBJ2-5; D possibly corresponds to TRBD1 (5 bases). The germline CDR1 and CDR2 sequences are MNHNY and SVGAGI (reference sequence). V lost 7 bases and J 1 base, leaving 16 bases between the germline ends. This CDR3 spans 15 amino acids. CDR3: CASTALQVFQETQYF. In DNA, the CDR3 is TGTGCCAGCACCGCTTTACAGGTTTTCCAAGAGACCCAGTACTTC.